This TCR beta chain was sequenced during a study of blood T cell repertoires in COVID-19. Study context: T cells, B-cell-depleted T cells, or PBMCs provided the cDNA or gDNA that served as material.

Per the original methods: Amplifying reference gene primers gave estimates of nucleated cell counts. Produced via immunoSEQ multiplex PCR; TCRdb's table is partial and in-frame only. The V and J calls and clone size are taken from that table; D and trimming were inferred from the DNA. The sample lists 200,000 to 250,000 clones; 86% were seen once. Germline lookup yields CDR1 DFQATT and CDR2 SNEGSKA (reference sequence). V lost 3 bases, J lost 6 bases, and 8 bases lay in between. The length of the CDR3 is 11 residues. What was sequenced was peripheral blood. This chain connects TRBV20-1 to TRBJ1-2, with no clear D. The TCR was taken from a man at least 80 years old with acute or convalescent COVID-19. DNA for the CDR3: TGCAGTGCTAGTCGCGTCCATGGCTACACCTTC. Translating gives CSASRVHGYTF.